Each of the 19 T cell receptor beta chains below was sequenced from the same sample in a study of T-cell reconstitution after alpha-beta-depleted transplantation in children. Library preparation (for TCRbeta) was performed with unique molecular identifiers. TCRdb used MiXCR to reprocess the PCR reads, holding one entry per CDR3 protein. The sample yields 750,000 to 950,000 distinct CDR3 sequences, roughly 15% seen once. The source was PBMCs, mostly from graft donor cells, collected 360 days after TCRalphabeta/CD19-depleted stem cell transplant. The receptors originated from a male patient younger than 18 who had a stem cell transplant for acute lymphoblastic leukemia, so the T cells may come from the graft donor.

V usage is TRBV7-9 and J usage is TRBJ2-7; 10 positions match TRBD2. Germline V gene data show CDR1 as SEHNR and CDR2 as FQNEAQ (reference sequence). The V and J ends lost 3 bases and 5 bases, in that order; junction bases with no gene match: 7. The CDR3 runs 15 residues. The CDR3 loop reads CASSFASSGSHEQYF. CDR3 DNA: TGTGCCAGCAGCTTCGCGTCTAGCGGGAGCCACGAGCAGTACTTC.

This clonotype was seen a handful of times. V usage is TRBV21-1 and J usage is TRBJ2-2; the DNA was not compared with TRBD1, the D call given in the table. TRBV21-1 is listed as a pseudogene. The CDR3 is 17 residues long. DNA for the CDR3: TGTGCCAGCAGCAAACAAACCGGGACAGGGTACACCGGGGAGCTGTTTTTT. Encoded protein: CASSKQTGTGYTGELFF.

The J gene is TRBJ2-1, the V gene TRBV2; D gene uncertain. CDR3 length equals 15 residues. Germline CDR1 is SNHLY and CDR2 is FYNNEI. V was clipped by 4 bases and J by 4 bases, with 14 bases between them. The CDR3 DNA follows: TGTGCCAGCAGTGTTAGGTCCACACCTTACAATGAGCAGTTCTTC. Translated: CASSVRSTPYNEQFF.

This clonotype came up a few times. The V gene is TRBV12-3 or TRBV12-4, the J gene TRBJ2-6, with D unresolved. CDR3 size: 16 residues. V was trimmed by 6 bases and J by 0 bases, leaving 12 bases between them. CDR3 loop: CASSPQTSSGANVLTF. For the CDR3, the DNA is TGTGCCAGCAGCCCACAAACGAGCTCTGGGGCCAACGTCCTGACTTTC.

This clonotype was observed at least ten times. Here the CDR3 DNA reads TGCGCCAGCAGCCCCGGGACTAGCGGGTGGGATGAGCAGTTCTTC. This codes for CASSPGTSGWDEQFF. The chain recombines TRBV5-1 with TRBJ2-1; 12 bases map to TRBD2. Germline V CDR1 and CDR2: SGHRS, YFSETQ. Trimming at V came to 4 bases and at J to 8 bases, leaving 7 bases not matched to a gene. The CDR3 contains 15 residues.

The gene calls are TRBV18 and TRBJ1-2; 7 bases match TRBD1. CDR3 length equals 19 residues. CDR1 KGHSH and CDR2 LQKENI come from the germline V gene. Losses at the gene ends were 2 bases for V and 8 bases for J; bases not matched to a gene: 23. DNA for the CDR3: TGTGCCAGCTCACCAGCCTTGCCCCGGGACAGCCCTACCAAGAAGGGCTACACCTTC. Translated: CASSPALPRDSPTKKGYTF.

The chain joins TRBV29-1 to TRBJ2-1, with D uncertain. V was trimmed by 4 bases and J by 0 bases, leaving 10 bases between them. The CDR3 runs to 14 residues. Germline CDR1 is SQVTM and CDR2 is ANQGSEA. CDR3: CSVVIISSYNEQFF. CDR3 sequence (DNA): TGCAGCGTTGTGATTATTAGCTCCTACAATGAGCAGTTCTTC.

The gene calls are TRBV29-1 and TRBJ1-1; perhaps TRBD1 as D (5 bases). With 4 bases removed from V and 8 bases from J, the gap between germline ends came to 11 bases. CDR3 length equals 11 residues. In germline, CDR1 is SQVTM, CDR2 ANQGSEA. Written as DNA, the CDR3 is TGCAGCGTTGTCAGGGACGGGGAAGCTTTCTTT. Encoded protein: CSVVRDGEAFF.

This clonotype was detected many times. This chain uses TRBV11-2 with TRBJ2-7, with 13 bases lining up with TRBD2. The CDR3 consists of 15 residues. Germline V gene sequence: CDR1 SGHAT, CDR2 FQNNGV. Trimming took 0 bases from V and 4 from J; bases not matched to a gene: 0. This CDR3 is CASSLELAGGYEQYF. In DNA, the CDR3 is TGTGCCAGCAGCTTAGAACTAGCGGGAGGGTACGAGCAGTACTTC.

The chain is built from TRBV12-3 or TRBV12-4 and TRBJ2-1; D possibly uses TRBD1 or TRBD2 (5 bases each). V lost 8 bases, J lost 1 base, and 30 bases lay in between. The CDR3 loop spans 20 amino acids. The CDR3 loop reads CASRPYPETGTKGSYNEQFF. CDR3 in DNA: TGTGCCAGCCGTCCATACCCGGAAACCGGGACGAAGGGTTCCTACAATGAGCAGTTCTTC.

The sample holds a few counts of this clonotype. This chain uses TRBV29-1 with TRBJ2-5; the D gene is possibly TRBD2 (7 bases). V lost 8 bases and J 5 bases, leaving 21 bases between the germline ends. Per germline, CDR1 SQVTM and CDR2 ANQGSEA. This CDR3 spans 14 amino acids. CDR3 residues: CSIGGGATGETQYF. In nucleotides, the CDR3 is TGCAGCATTGGGGGGGGGGCGACTGGGGAGACCCAGTACTTC.

V is TRBV14 and J is TRBJ1-1; 8 positions match TRBD1. The germline V gene encodes CDR1 SGHDN and CDR2 FVKESK. With V trimmed by 4 bases and J by 1 base, 8 bases remained unmatched. The CDR3 totals 16 residues. CDR3 coding DNA: TGTGCCAGCAGCCCGTATCCGGACAGGGAGAACACTGAAGCTTTCTTT. It specifies CASSPYPDRENTEAFF.

The chain recombines TRBV28 with TRBJ2-1; 10 positions agree with TRBD2. Unmatched junction bases numbered 8, after V lost 3 bases and J lost 3 bases. This CDR3 comprises 17 residues. Germline V lookup: CDR1 MDHEN, CDR2 SYDVKM. CDR3: CASSFPLAGVVYNEQFF. The CDR3, as DNA: TGTGCCAGCAGTTTCCCCCTAGCGGGAGTGGTCTACAATGAGCAGTTCTTC.

This clonotype appeared a few times. J is TRBJ2-5 and V is TRBV9; D may correspond to TRBD1 or TRBD2 (5 bases each). There are 16 residues in the CDR3. Trimming left V 6 bases short and J 4 bases short, with 22 bases between. Looked up from germline, CDR1 is SGDLS and CDR2 is YYNGEE. The CDR3, as DNA: TGTGCCAGCACCCTCAATTCCCGGGACGGAGGAGAGACCCAGTACTTC. Encoded protein: CASTLNSRDGGETQYF.

This chain joins TRBV5-5 and TRBJ2-4; D remains unclear. The CDR3 has 13 amino acids. Between the trimmed V and J ends, which lost 4 bases and 11 bases, there was a span of 16 bases. The germline V gene encodes CDR1 SGHKS and CDR2 YYEKEE (reference sequence). In DNA form, the CDR3 reads TGTGCCAGCAGCCCCCTCTCGACCGTTTTTCAGTACTTC. Its protein product is CASSPLSTVFQYF.

The V and J genes are TRBV30 and TRBJ1-4; D is unclear. CDR3 size: 17 residues. Trimming shortened V by 1 base and J by 1 base, and 16 bases separated the two germline ends. CDR1 and CDR2 (germline): GTSNPN, SVGIG (reference sequence). CDR3 in DNA: TGTGCCTGGAGTGCTAAAGGTTCCCCCCGAACTAATGAAAAACTGTTTTTT. It specifies CAWSAKGSPRTNEKLFF.

This clonotype was seen a handful of times. The chain links TRBV10-3 to TRBJ1-2, with D unclear. CDR3 length: 12 amino acids. CDR1 and CDR2 (germline): ENHRY, SYGVKD. Trimming cost V 2 bases and J 7 bases, with 8 bases left between them. The CDR3 loop reads CAISEIRVGYTF. CDR3 DNA: TGTGCCATCAGTGAGATCCGGGTTGGCTACACCTTC.

V is TRBV20-1 and J is TRBJ2-5; TRBD1 matches at 8 bases. The CDR3 covers 15 residues. CDR1 and CDR2 (germline): DFQATT, SNEGSKA (reference sequence). The J segment lost 5 bases and the V segment lost 4 bases, leaving 12 bases of the junction unmatched. The chain's CDR3 is CSATLNRQGRETQYF. CDR3 sequence (DNA): TGCAGTGCTACCCTAAACCGACAGGGGAGGGAGACCCAGTACTTC.

This clonotype was detected ten times or more. The genes are TRBV4-2 and TRBJ2-1, with 7 bases identical to TRBD2. V gave up 2 bases and J gave up 15 bases; unmatched junction bases: 7. The germline CDR1 and CDR2 sequences are LGHNA and YNFKEQ. This CDR3 contains 12 residues. CDR3 sequence (DNA): TGTGCCAGCAGCCAACTGACTAGCAGAACGTTCTTC. Translating gives CASSQLTSRTFF.